This passage covers 32 T cell receptor beta chains from one sample sequenced in a study of B cell selection in AIRE deficiency (dated by TCRdb to the late 2010s). Library preparation was by the immunoSEQ multiplex PCR assay. TCRdb provides this immuneACCESS table in a form limited to in-frame rearrangements. Some clones are lacking; in checked studies, under half of them reflect an unresolved V gene, and why the rest are absent is not known. This sample comprises about 18,000 clones, approximately 94% of them detected only once. The ten biggest clones cover 0.89% of the sample. For sorting, regulatory T cells were defined as CD4+CD25hiCD127low/negative cells. The specimen was CD4+CD25+ Tregs sorted from PBMCs. These TCRs come from a human donor in good health.

The V call is TRBV4-1, the J call TRBJ2-7; 8 nucleotides match TRBD1. The CDR3 loop spans 13 amino acids. V lost 1 base to trimming and J lost 12 bases; unmatched junction nucleotides: 8. The germline gives CDR1 MGHRA, CDR2 YSYEKL. This chain's CDR3 is CASSQASGGQGYF. CDR3 DNA: TGCGCCAGCAGCCAAGCCTCAGGGGGCCAGGGGTACTTC.

V is TRBV5-6 and J is TRBJ1-6; D ambiguous. The V gene lost 5 bases and the J gene lost 8 bases, with 17 bases spanning the gap. Germline assignment: CDR1 SGHDT and CDR2 YYEEEE. The CDR3 consists of 15 residues. The CDR3 DNA is TGTGCCAGCAGGTTCACCCAGGACTTTTATTCACCCCTCCACTTT. It translates to CASRFTQDFYSPLHF.

The chain employs TRBV27 and TRBJ2-7; D ambiguous. V was cut by 0 bases and J by 1 base, with 10 bases left in between. The CDR3 runs 15 residues. The germline V gene has CDR1 MNHEY and CDR2 SMNVEV (reference sequence). CDR3 sequence: CASSLSAGFSYEQYF. Here the CDR3 DNA reads TGTGCCAGCAGTTTATCGGCAGGTTTTTCCTACGAGCAGTACTTC.

This chain joins TRBV7-2 and TRBJ2-1; a possible D gene is TRBD2 (5 bases). Looked up from germline, CDR1 is SGHTA and CDR2 is FQGNSA. V was trimmed by 5 bases and J by 2 bases, leaving 7 bases between them. This CDR3 has 13 residues. Written as DNA, the CDR3 is TGTGCCAGCAGCCCGAGGGCCTACAATGAGCAGTTCTTC. It encodes CASSPRAYNEQFF.

This chain links TRBV7-2 with TRBJ1-3; the D is unclear. V shed 4 bases and J shed 1 base, with 11 bases lying between them. Germline V lookup: CDR1 SGHTA, CDR2 FQGNSA. This CDR3 contains 15 residues. CDR3 bases: TGTGCCAGCAGCTACACTGGGTGGTCTGGAAACACCATATATTTT. This encodes CASSYTGWSGNTIYF.

The V gene is TRBV18, the J gene TRBJ1-2; TRBD1 matches at 9 bases. Germline V CDR1 and CDR2: KGHSH, LQKENI. The V segment lost 0 bases and the J segment 1 base; nucleotides outside the gene matches: 3. The CDR3 length is 16 residues. The CDR3 spells CASSPPLGQGNYGYTF. The CDR3, as DNA: TGTGCCAGCTCACCACCGTTGGGACAGGGTAACTATGGCTACACCTTC.

V usage is TRBV2 and J usage is TRBJ2-5, with 8 positions matching TRBD1. V lost 5 bases and J lost 3; bases outside the gene matches: 5. Germline CDR1 SNHLY, CDR2 FYNNEI. The CDR3 contains 14 residues. This chain's CDR3 is CASSPNRGEETQYF. In DNA form, the CDR3 reads TGTGCCAGCAGTCCGAACAGGGGGGAAGAGACCCAGTACTTC.

V and J are TRBV27 and TRBJ1-6; D is possibly TRBD1 (5 bases). Trimming pared 2 bases from V and 10 bases from J, leaving 12 bases between. This CDR3 comprises 14 residues. Germline CDR1 is MNHEY and CDR2 is SMNVEV (reference sequence). This CDR3 is CASSLAGGESPLHF. The CDR3 region has the DNA TGTGCCAGCAGTTTAGCCGGGGGGGAATCACCCCTCCACTTT.

The chain uses TRBV4-3 and TRBJ1-2; D gene uncertain. Germline V gene lookup returns CDR1 LGHNA and CDR2 YSLEER. CDR3 length equals 14 residues. Between the trimmed V and J ends, which lost 2 bases and 4 bases, there was a span of 11 bases. CDR3 sequence reads: CASSQRASGYGYTF. The CDR3 DNA reads TGCGCCAGCAGCCAACGAGCGTCCGGCTATGGCTACACCTTC.

The chain recombines TRBV7-6 with TRBJ2-5; D unclear. V dropped 5 bases and J dropped 5 bases, with 9 bases sitting between them. CDR3 size: 12 residues. Germline V lookup: CDR1 SGHVS, CDR2 FNYEAQ. CDR3 residues: CASSIRWETQYF. CDR3 DNA sequence: TGTGCCAGCAGCATTAGATGGGAGACCCAGTACTTC.

In its sample, this clone was seen once. The gene calls are TRBV6-6 and TRBJ1-5; tentatively, D is TRBD1 (5 bases). This CDR3 comprises 15 residues. Between the trimmed V and J ends, which lost 7 bases and 0 bases, there was a span of 13 bases. Germline V gene data show CDR1 as MNHNY and CDR2 as SVGAGI (reference sequence). CDR3 nucleotide sequence: TGTGCCAGCAACCGGAGGGGTGTTAGCAATCAGCCCCAGCATTTT. As protein: CASNRRGVSNQPQHF.

The chain has TRBV10-3 and TRBJ2-7; 11 bases fit TRBD2. The CDR3 length is 14 residues. Trimming removed 6 bases from V and 2 bases from J; junction bases left unmatched: 3. The V gene's germline CDR1 is ENHRY and CDR2 SYGVKD. This chain's CDR3 is CAISVSGRAYEQYF. The CDR3 coding sequence is TGTGCCATCAGCGTTAGCGGGAGGGCCTACGAGCAGTACTTC.

V and J are TRBV5-1 and TRBJ2-1, with 7 bases aligning to TRBD1. CDR1 is SGHRS and CDR2 is YFSETQ in the germline V gene. This CDR3 comprises 15 residues. With V trimmed by 1 base and J by 6 bases, 7 bases remained unmatched. In DNA, the CDR3 is TGCGCCAGCAGCTTGATACAGGGGATATTCAATGAGCAGTTCTTC. Translating it yields CASSLIQGIFNEQFF. The full variable domain, rest sourced from reference TRBV5-1 and TRBJ2-1, is KAGVTQTPRYLIKTRGQQVTLSCSPISGHRSVSWYQQTPGQGLQFLFEYFSETQRNKGNFPGRFSGRQFSNSRSEMNVSTLELGDSALYLCASSLIQGIFNEQFFGPGTRLTVL.

V usage is TRBV2 and J usage is TRBJ2-5; TRBD2 is a possible D gene (5 bases). From germline, CDR1 is SNHLY and CDR2 FYNNEI. The V end lost 7 bases, the J end lost 9 bases, and 24 bases lay between the germline ends. The CDR3 totals 15 residues. The CDR3 here is CASTEGEVRRWAQYF. The CDR3, as DNA: TGTGCCAGCACCGAGGGTGAGGTCCGGAGGTGGGCCCAGTACTTC.

The CDR3 sequence is CASSQLAGGNNEQFF. In DNA, the CDR3 is TGTGCCAGCAGCCAATTGGCGGGAGGGAACAATGAGCAGTTCTTC. The chain employs TRBV4-2 and TRBJ2-1; 9 bases agree with TRBD2. Germline-derived CDR1 and CDR2 are LGHNA and YNFKEQ. Trimming removed 2 bases from V and 5 bases from J; junction bases left unmatched: 4. CDR3 length: 15 residues.

V and J are TRBV6-6 and TRBJ2-4; TRBD1 agrees at 7 bases. The length of the CDR3 is 16 residues. The germline V gene encodes CDR1 MNHNY and CDR2 SVGAGI (reference sequence). V trimming: 5 bases; J trimming: 3 bases; junction bases outside the gene matches: 10. CDR3 sequence: CASSPGYRGVKNIQYF. In nucleotides, the CDR3 is TGTGCCAGCAGTCCCGGTTACAGGGGAGTCAAAAACATTCAGTACTTC.

CDR3: CASRVPSTGESRSPYF. In nucleotides, the CDR3 is TGTGCCAGCAGAGTACCTTCGACAGGGGAAAGTCGCTCGCCGTACTTC. The chain joins TRBV2 to TRBJ2-7, with TRBD1 matching over 8 bases. The J segment lost 12 bases and the V segment lost 6 bases, leaving 22 bases of the junction unmatched. Germline assignment: CDR1 SNHLY and CDR2 FYNNEI. The CDR3 is 16 residues long.

The chain joins TRBV5-1 to TRBJ2-1; 9 bases agree with TRBD2. V shed 4 bases, J shed 5 bases, and the junction held 4 bases outside the gene matches. Looked up from germline, CDR1 is SGHRS and CDR2 is YFSETQ. The CDR3 sequence is 14 residues long. The CDR3 DNA is TGCGCCAGCAGCGCAGCGGGAGGTCACAATGAGCAGTTCTTC. Its translation: CASSAAGGHNEQFF.

This chain uses TRBV10-3 with TRBJ1-2, with D tentatively TRBD1 (6 bases). The V and J ends lost 6 bases and 4 bases respectively, with 12 bases between them. CDR1 and CDR2 from the germline V gene are ENHRY and SYGVKD. This CDR3 contains 13 residues. In nucleotides, the CDR3 is TGTGCCATCAGGGAGGACAGCCTCTATGGCTACACCTTC. Residues: CAIREDSLYGYTF.

The chain is built from TRBV5-1 and TRBJ2-1, with 14 bases identical to TRBD2. Germline-derived CDR1 and CDR2 are SGHRS and YFSETQ. The trim removed 0 bases at V and 12 bases at J, leaving 2 bases unmatched. The CDR3 spans 14 residues. The CDR3 loop is CASSLGGTSGRQFF. Here the CDR3 DNA reads TGCGCCAGCAGCTTGGGGGGGACTAGCGGGAGGCAGTTCTTC.

This clone was detected once. The chain couples TRBV6-6 to TRBJ1-1; a weak D match, TRBD1 (5 bases). Germline V gene lookup returns CDR1 MNHNY and CDR2 SVGAGI (reference sequence). This CDR3 spans 14 amino acids. Trimming removed 0 bases at V and 7 bases at J, with 12 bases between. CDR3: CASSYSRVGGEAFF. DNA of the CDR3: TGTGCCAGCAGTTACTCGAGGGTTGGGGGTGAAGCTTTCTTT.

The chain joins TRBV2 to TRBJ2-7; TRBD2 matches 7 bases. The germline V gene encodes CDR1 SNHLY and CDR2 FYNNEI. With 4 bases clipped from V and 1 base from J, the junction kept 4 bases outside the gene matches. This CDR3 has 14 amino acids. CDR3 bases: TGTGCCAGCAGTGCTAGCGGAGCTTCCTACGAGCAGTACTTC. Its protein product is CASSASGASYEQYF.

The V call is TRBV6-6, the J call TRBJ1-4; 9 positions agree with TRBD1. This CDR3 contains 14 residues. In germline, CDR1 is MNHNY, CDR2 SVGAGI (reference sequence). V shed 6 bases, J shed 7 bases, and the junction held 6 bases outside the gene matches. DNA of the CDR3: TGTGCCAGCAGGCCGACAGGGGGGAGTGAAAAACTGTTTTTT. Translated: CASRPTGGSEKLFF.

This chain joins TRBV19 and TRBJ2-7, with 10 bases identical to TRBD2. The CDR3 runs 15 residues. The V gene's germline CDR1 is LNHDA and CDR2 SQIVND (reference sequence). Trimming at V came to 2 bases and at J to 4 bases, leaving 5 bases not matched to a gene. In DNA form, the CDR3 reads TGTGCCAGTAGTATACTAGCGGGAGATTTGTACGAGCAGTACTTC. Translated: CASSILAGDLYEQYF.

The chain has TRBV5-1 and TRBJ2-2; 9 nucleotides align to TRBD1. This CDR3 region has 16 residues. J lost 4 bases, V lost 0 bases, and 4 bases had no gene match. Germline V lookup: CDR1 SGHRS, CDR2 YFSETQ. CDR3 loop: CASSLATGGFTGELFF. CDR3 in DNA: TGCGCCAGCAGCTTGGCCACAGGGGGCTTCACCGGGGAGCTGTTTTTT.

The chain has TRBV5-1 and TRBJ1-2; 8 nucleotides match TRBD1. The CDR3 sequence is 13 residues long. V trimming: 5 bases; J trimming: 4 bases; junction bases outside the gene matches: 4. Germline CDR1 is SGHRS and CDR2 is YFSETQ. For the CDR3, the DNA is TGCGCCAGCAGTATAGACAGGGGCTATGGCTACACCTTC. As protein: CASSIDRGYGYTF.

The chain uses TRBV7-8 and TRBJ1-4, with D possibly matching TRBD1 (5 bases). This CDR3 contains 12 residues. With 5 bases removed from V and 11 bases from J, the gap between germline ends came to 12 bases. The germline gives CDR1 SGHVS, CDR2 FQNEAQ. CDR3 residues: CASSPGHFKLFF. DNA of the CDR3: TGTGCCAGCAGCCCCGGACACTTCAAACTGTTTTTT.

V gene TRBV5-1 combines with J gene TRBJ2-5; D might be TRBD2 (7 bases). Trimming removed 1 base from V and 5 bases from J, with 15 bases in between. In germline, CDR1 is SGHRS, CDR2 YFSETQ. CDR3 length: 15 amino acids. The CDR3 DNA sequence: TGCGCCAGCAGCTTGCGGGGGGCGCTTTGGGAGACCCAGTACTTC. Encoded protein: CASSLRGALWETQYF.

The chain links TRBV28 to TRBJ1-4; no clear D. V lost 4 bases and J lost 10, with 16 bases in between. The CDR3 spans 14 residues. The germline V gene has CDR1 MDHEN and CDR2 SYDVKM. The CDR3 reads CASSSDPWGRKLFF. The DNA for the CDR3 is TGTGCCAGCAGTTCAGATCCATGGGGAAGAAAACTGTTTTTT. Together with reference TRBV28 and TRBJ1-4, the CDR3 gives the full variable domain: DVKVTQSSRYLVKRTGEKVFLECVQDMDHENMFWYRQDPGLGLRLIYFSYDVKMKEKGDIPEGYSVSREKKERFSLILESASTNQTSMYLCASSSDPWGRKLFFGSGTQLSVL.

The chain has TRBV5-8 and TRBJ1-1; D is ambiguous. Germline assignment: CDR1 SGHTS and CDR2 YDEGEE. The CDR3 has 15 amino acids. Trimming left V 0 bases short and J 1 base short, with 10 bases between. The chain's CDR3 is CASSLGPQKNTEAFF. CDR3 DNA sequence: TGTGCCAGCAGCTTGGGCCCCCAGAAGAACACTGAAGCTTTCTTT.

This rearrangement joins TRBV7-3 to TRBJ2-2, with a possible D match to TRBD2 (5 bases). V was pared by 2 bases and J by 8 bases, with 12 bases between. Germline CDR1 and CDR2: SGHTA and FQGTGA. This CDR3 is 14 amino acids long. The CDR3, as DNA: TGTGCCAGCAGCTTAGGGCCGTCGGGAGGGGAGCTGTTTTTT. Translation gives CASSLGPSGGELFF.

This clone was observed a few times. This sequence joins TRBV7-9 and TRBJ2-3; 8 bases align to TRBD1. Germline V gives CDR1 SEHNR, CDR2 FQNEAQ (reference sequence). This CDR3 has 15 residues. With 10 bases clipped from V and 1 base from J, the junction kept 10 bases outside the gene matches. CDR3 in amino acids: CATSRLGQGTDTQYF. CDR3 DNA: TGTGCCACTTCAAGACTGGGACAGGGCACAGATACGCAGTATTTT. Full variable domain (outside the CDR3, taken from reference TRBV7-9 and TRBJ2-3): DTGVSQNPRHKITKRGQNVTFRCDPISEHNRLYWYRQTLGQGPEFLTYFQNEAQLEKSRLLSDRFSAERPKGSFSTLEIQRTEQGDSAMYLCATSRLGQGTDTQYFGPGTRLTVL.